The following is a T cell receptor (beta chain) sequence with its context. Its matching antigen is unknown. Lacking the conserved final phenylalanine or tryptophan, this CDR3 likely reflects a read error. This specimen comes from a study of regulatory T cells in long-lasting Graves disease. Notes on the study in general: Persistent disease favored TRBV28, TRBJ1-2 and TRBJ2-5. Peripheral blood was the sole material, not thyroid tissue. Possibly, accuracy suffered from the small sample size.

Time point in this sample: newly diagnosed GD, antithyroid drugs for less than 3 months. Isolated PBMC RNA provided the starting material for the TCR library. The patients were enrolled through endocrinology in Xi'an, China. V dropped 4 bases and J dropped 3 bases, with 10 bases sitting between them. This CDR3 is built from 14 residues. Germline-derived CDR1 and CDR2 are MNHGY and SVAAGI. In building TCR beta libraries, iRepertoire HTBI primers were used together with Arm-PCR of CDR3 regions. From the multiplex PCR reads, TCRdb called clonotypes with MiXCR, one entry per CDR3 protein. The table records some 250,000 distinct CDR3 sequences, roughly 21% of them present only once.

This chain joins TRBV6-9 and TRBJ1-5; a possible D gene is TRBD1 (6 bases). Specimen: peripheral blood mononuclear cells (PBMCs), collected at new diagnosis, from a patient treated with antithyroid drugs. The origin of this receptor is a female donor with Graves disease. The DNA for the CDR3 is TGTGCCAGCAGTTCCGGACAGCTCAATCAGCCCCAGCATTTA. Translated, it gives CASSSGQLNQPQHL.